Below, 21 T cell receptor beta chains from the same sample are listed, as sequenced in a study of identifying expanded T cells in peripheral blood. The method was immunoSEQ multiplex PCR; TCRdb's version includes in-frame clones alone and lacks a portion of them. The sample has about 58,000 clones, over 85% seen once. The sample taken for sequencing was blood. The receptors originated from a person aged 18 to 70 in good health.

The chain carries TRBV6-6 and TRBJ2-7; TRBD2 agrees at 8 bases. This CDR3 region has 13 residues. V was clipped by 6 bases and J by 3 bases; unmatched bases: 4. Germline V lookup: CDR1 MNHNY, CDR2 SVGAGI (reference sequence). The CDR3 protein is CASSSSGYYEQYF. In nucleotides, the CDR3 is TGTGCCAGCAGCTCTAGCGGGTACTACGAGCAGTACTTC.

V usage is TRBV7-2 and J usage is TRBJ2-1; 16 positions match TRBD2. Germline CDR1 is SGHTA and CDR2 is FQGNSA. This CDR3 has 16 residues. V lost 5 bases, J lost 2 bases, and 0 bases stayed unmatched. The CDR3 coding sequence is TGTGCCAGCAGCGGGACTAGCGGGAGGGCCTACAATGAGCAGTTCTTC. Translated: CASSGTSGRAYNEQFF.

This clone was observed a few times. The V and J genes are TRBV4-2 and TRBJ2-3; 8 bases are a match to TRBD2. CDR1 is LGHNA, CDR2 YNFKEQ, per germline. The CDR3 is 19 amino acids. Trimming at V came to 0 bases and at J to 6 bases, leaving 17 bases not matched to a gene. The CDR3 sequence is CASSQDPPLAGPLGDTQYF. CDR3 coding DNA: TGTGCCAGCAGCCAAGATCCCCCATTAGCGGGACCTTTGGGGGATACGCAGTATTTT.

The chain carries TRBV6-1 and TRBJ1-1; 7 bases align to TRBD1. Germline V CDR1 and CDR2: MNHNS, SASEGT. This CDR3 is 13 amino acids long. The V segment lost 2 bases and the J segment 10 bases; nucleotides outside the gene matches: 7. CDR3 nucleotides: TGTGCCAGCAGTGAATCCCGACAGGGTAGAGCTTTCTTT. Translating gives CASSESRQGRAFF.

The CDR3 DNA reads as TGTGCCAGCAGGGGCCGGGGGCGCGTTGAAAAACTGTTTTTT. Its protein product is CASRGRGRVEKLFF. The chain employs TRBV6-5 and TRBJ1-4; perhaps TRBD1 as D (6 bases). The V end was cut by 6 bases, the J end by 7 bases, with 15 bases between. Germline V lookup: CDR1 MNHEY, CDR2 SVGAGI. This CDR3 has 14 amino acids.

This chain connects TRBV7-9 to TRBJ1-2; D perhaps matches TRBD1 (5 bases). This CDR3 is built from 13 residues. Germline-derived CDR1 and CDR2 are SEHNR and FQNEAQ (reference sequence). Trimming took off 7 bases at V and 1 base at J, with 10 bases between the two ends. CDR3 DNA: TGTGCCAGCACCATTGACAGTAACTATGGCTACACCTTC. Its protein product is CASTIDSNYGYTF.

The rearrangement links TRBV27 to TRBJ1-5, with D hard to call. Germline V gene lookup returns CDR1 MNHEY and CDR2 SMNVEV (reference sequence). V dropped 3 bases and J dropped 2 bases, with 5 bases sitting between them. This CDR3 comprises 13 residues. As DNA, the CDR3 is TGTGCCAGCAGTTTTCGCGGCAATCAGCCCCAGCATTTT. Its protein is CASSFRGNQPQHF.

This chain joins TRBV19 and TRBJ1-5; weak D call: TRBD1 (5 bases). V lost 3 bases to trimming and J lost 5 bases, with 23 bases between them. The germline V gene encodes CDR1 LNHDA and CDR2 SQIVND (reference sequence). This CDR3 spans 18 amino acids. The DNA of the CDR3 is TGTGCCAGTAGTATGGGGGGAGGAAGGGAGATCAGACATCAGCCCCAGCATTTT. Encoded protein: CASSMGGGREIRHQPQHF.

The gene calls are TRBV29-1 and TRBJ2-4, with D perhaps TRBD1 (6 bases). The V end lost 0 bases, the J end lost 7 bases, and 10 bases lay between the germline ends. CDR1 and CDR2 from the germline V gene are SQVTM and ANQGSEA. This CDR3 spans 13 amino acids. The CDR3 is CSVEERTDNIQYF. The CDR3 DNA follows: TGCAGCGTTGAAGAAAGGACAGACAACATTCAGTACTTC.

V usage is TRBV18 and J usage is TRBJ1-1; maybe TRBD1 (6 bases). Germline lookup yields CDR1 KGHSH and CDR2 LQKENI. V was cut by 6 bases and J by 4 bases, with 15 bases left in between. The CDR3 runs 14 residues. This CDR3 reads CASSADSTFTEAFF. The DNA for the CDR3 is TGTGCCAGCTCGGCGGACAGCACCTTCACTGAAGCTTTCTTT.

The chain employs TRBV13 and TRBJ1-4; weak D call: TRBD1 (6 bases). Germline V lookup: CDR1 PRHDT, CDR2 FYEKMQ (reference sequence). Between the trimmed V and J ends, which lost 0 bases and 0 bases, there was a span of 8 bases. There are 16 residues in the CDR3. CDR3 nucleotides: TGTGCCAGCAGCTTAGGACAGGGAGCAACTAATGAAAAACTGTTTTTT. Translation: CASSLGQGATNEKLFF.

The genes are TRBV5-6 and TRBJ1-2; a weak D match, TRBD1 (5 bases). Between the trimmed V and J ends, which lost 8 bases and 5 bases, there was a span of 13 bases. Looked up from germline, CDR1 is SGHDT and CDR2 is YYEEEE. The CDR3 is made up of 12 amino acids. DNA for the CDR3: TGTGCCAGTGGGACCGTTTTTTATGGCTACACCTTC. Translating gives CASGTVFYGYTF.

The rearrangement uses TRBV28 and TRBJ2-1, with 7 bases matching TRBD1. This CDR3 spans 14 amino acids. CDR1 and CDR2 (germline): MDHEN, SYDVKM. Unmatched junction bases numbered 9, after V lost 6 bases and J lost 7 bases. As DNA, the CDR3 is TGTGCCAGCAGATCACAAACAGGGGCAAATGAGCAGTTCTTC. The encoded protein is CASRSQTGANEQFF.

The V call is TRBV5-4, the J call TRBJ2-3, with a tentative D call TRBD2 (7 bases). Germline V gene lookup returns CDR1 SGHNT and CDR2 YYREEE (reference sequence). The CDR3 totals 15 residues. Trimming removed 2 bases from V and 7 bases from J, with 17 bases in between. The CDR3 sequence: CASSLDLVGGHTQYF. The CDR3 DNA follows: TGTGCCAGCAGCTTAGACTTAGTGGGGGGGCATACGCAGTATTTT.

This sequence joins TRBV11-2 and TRBJ2-5; D is perhaps TRBD1 (6 bases). Germline CDR1 is SGHAT and CDR2 is FQNNGV. The V end lost 5 bases, the J end lost 3 bases, and 13 bases lay between the germline ends. The CDR3 totals 14 residues. The CDR3 loop is CASSRGHRKETQYF. In DNA, the CDR3 is TGTGCCAGCAGCAGGGGACACCGTAAAGAGACCCAGTACTTC.

This chain connects TRBV6-5 to TRBJ1-1; 8 nucleotides align to TRBD1. The CDR3 is 14 residues long. J was trimmed by 1 base and V by 6 bases; bases with no gene match: 4. CDR1 is MNHEY and CDR2 is SVGAGI in the germline V gene. Here the CDR3 DNA reads TGTGCCAGCAGCCGACAGGGGTCGAACACTGAAGCTTTCTTT. It encodes CASSRQGSNTEAFF.

V and J are TRBV5-6 and TRBJ2-7; D is perhaps TRBD1 (5 bases). In germline, CDR1 is SGHDT, CDR2 YYEEEE. CDR3 length: 14 residues. The ends were cut back, 1 base at V and 7 bases at J, with 15 bases in the middle. The CDR3 bases are TGTGCCAGCAGCTTGTATCAGGGTCAAGAAGAGCAGTACTTC. Amino acids: CASSLYQGQEEQYF.

The CDR3 DNA is TGTGCCAGCAGTTACTCGAGGCCTAGCGACTACGAGCAGTACTTC. It yields the protein CASSYSRPSDYEQYF. This rearrangement joins TRBV6-6 to TRBJ2-7; D possibly corresponds to TRBD2 (6 bases). The V end lost 0 bases, the J end lost 3 bases, and 12 bases lay between the germline ends. This CDR3 is built from 15 residues. Germline V gene sequence: CDR1 MNHNY, CDR2 SVGAGI (reference sequence).

This chain connects TRBV6-1 to TRBJ1-2; TRBD1 matches 8 bases. Looked up from germline, CDR1 is MNHNS and CDR2 is SASEGT. This CDR3 spans 14 amino acids. The J segment lost 4 bases and the V segment lost 6 bases, leaving 7 bases of the junction unmatched. The CDR3 region has the DNA TGTGCCAGCAGGTCGTCTGGGACAGGCTATGGCTACACCTTC. As protein: CASRSSGTGYGYTF.

The chain employs TRBV11-2 and TRBJ2-7; D possibly matches TRBD1 or TRBD2 (5 bases each). Trimming took off 8 bases at V and 0 bases at J, with 17 bases between the two ends. The CDR3 length is 15 residues. Per germline, CDR1 SGHAT and CDR2 FQNNGV. The CDR3, as DNA: TGTGCCAGCGAACCCGGGACGGCGAGCTCCTACGAGCAGTACTTC. This codes for CASEPGTASSYEQYF.

The chain recombines TRBV16 with TRBJ1-2; possibly TRBD1 for D (6 bases). Germline CDR1 is KGHSY and CDR2 is FQNENV. V gave up 6 bases and J gave up 0 bases, with 11 bases separating them. This CDR3 spans 14 amino acids. The CDR3 reads CASRKDRANYGYTF. For the CDR3, the DNA is TGTGCCAGCAGAAAGGACAGAGCTAACTATGGCTACACCTTC.